This T cell receptor beta chain was profiled in a study of blood T cell repertoires in COVID-19. Across the whole study: The analysed material was cDNA or gDNA that came from T cells, B-cell-depleted T cells, or PBMCs.

This table comes from immunoSEQ multiplex PCR, and its TCRdb copy is limited to in-frame clones, with some not included. The data hold roughly 200,000 clones, with roughly 87% observed a single time. Sequencing was carried out using peripheral blood. The source of this sequence is a woman in her late teens or twenties who had recovered from COVID-19.

The CDR3 coding sequence is TGTGCCAGCCTTAAACAGGGGTACAATCAGCCCCAGCATTTT. It yields the protein CASLKQGYNQPQHF. The chain combines TRBV6-5 with TRBJ1-5, with TRBD1 identical over 7 bases. The CDR3 loop spans 14 amino acids. V dropped 8 bases and J dropped 3; count of bases not matched to a gene: 7. Germline V gene sequence: CDR1 MNHEY, CDR2 SVGAGI.